The present T cell receptor (beta chain) was sequenced within a study of cytomegalovirus exposure and HLA in healthy donors. Points from the study as a whole: There was a cluster of highly shared sequence variants that was likely a sequencing artifact. In vitro assays verified that three CMV-associated chains recognized CMV antigens specifically.

A note on this clone: What it binds is not known. The junction differs from germline at one of its ends, possibly a read error.

CDR3 size: 13 residues. The germline CDR1 and CDR2 sequences are MNHEY and SVGAGI. Everyone who donated was a healthy bone marrow donor. The study ran its PCR with 60 Vbeta and 13 Jbeta primers. Only in-frame clones appear in the TCRdb table, and some are missing; sequencing was by immunoSEQ multiplex PCR. The sample carries roughly 170,000 clones, 70% to 90% recorded once. V gene TRBV6-5 combines with J gene TRBJ2-7; tentative D call: TRBD2 (5 bases). This TCR was recovered from a woman in her thirties in good health and CMV-seronegative. Input material: PBMCs. CDR3 DNA: TGTTCCAGCAAGCAGCAGGAGGCATACGAGCAGTACTTC. Protein sequence: CSSKQQEAYEQYF.